This T cell receptor (beta chain) was captured in a study of graft-versus-host responses after intestinal transplantation. Study overall: Uniformly, recipients were administered anti-thymocyte globulin induction with subsequent tacrolimus and steroids for around three years.

Trimming removed 0 bases at V and 3 bases at J, with 10 bases between. Germline V gene lookup returns CDR1 MDHEN and CDR2 SYDVKM. CDR3 length: 15 residues. Some clones are missing from TCRdb's copy, which holds only in-frame ones; the method was immunoSEQ multiplex PCR. The table shows 18,000 or so clones, with roughly 94% occurring only once. The sample here was PBMCs, taken 23 days after intestinal transplant. The V and J genes are TRBV28 and TRBJ2-3, with D unresolved. This TCR derives from a human patient who received an intestinal transplant, so some T cells may come from the graft donor. CDR3 in DNA: TGTGCCAGCAGTTTATGGGGCAGCGATACAGATACGCAGTATTTT. It translates to CASSLWGSDTDTQYF.